The entry below gives a single T cell receptor (beta chain) sequence along with its context. It lacks a known antigen. Base qualities are not recorded, but no much larger clone differs from it by a single base. This entry comes from a study of blood T cell repertoires in COVID-19 (dated by TCRdb to about 2020). For the study in its entirety: Collaborator samples came from the United States, Italy and Spain and covered acute and convalescent phases of COVID-19. The material from the prospective study consisted of cDNA or gDNA derived from T cells, B-cell-depleted T cells, or PBMCs. The sample metadata nearly always contained a de-identified subject ID, COVID-19 status, age in years and sex. Where available, HLA class I and class II types were taken from metadata supplied by the sample provider and were not determined by assay-based typing. Samples came from the ongoing ImmuneRACE study (first 160 participants) plus 1,254 subjects from 6 global collaborators. The repertoires were made available in a free public database intended to serve as a resource for research on the immune response to SARS-CoV-2. Subjects who had been exposed to COVID-19, were actively infected with it, or had recovered from it provided the deeply sampled blood TCRbeta repertoires that made up the dataset.

Including cysteine and phenylalanine, the CDR3 has 15 amino acids. The DNA shown is the 45-base CDR3, in frame from base 1. CDR1 and CDR2 (SGHNT, YYREEE) derive from the germline V gene (reference sequence). V lost 5 bases and J lost 8 bases, and the count of bases not matched to a germline gene is 12. TCRbeta CDR3 regions were amplified from genomic DNA by means of the immunoSEQ Assay, a bias-controlled multiplex PCR. Processing in the source paper ran as follows. The number of nucleated cells in each sample was estimated from the amplification of reference gene primers within the assay. Sequence reads were collapsed and filtered to measure the absolute abundance of every unique TCRbeta CDR3 rearrangement. For each sample, productive Simpson clonality was calculated as the square root of Simpson's diversity index over productive rearrangements. TCRdb's version of the immuneACCESS table is confined to in-frame rearrangements and falls short of the full clone set. An unresolved V gene accounts for under half of the shortfall where checked; the remainder is of unknown origin. The V and J calls and the clone size are those of that table, but D and trimming were determined from the DNA. The sample yields roughly 200,000 clones; around 82% were counted once. The ten largest clones capture approximately 4.7% of the sample.

Beyond this particular receptor, the publication reports: How much clinical and demographic metadata was included differed by source and by participant, and the metadata was provided uncurated.

The collaborating institutions used their own protocols to collect whole blood in K2EDTA tubes. For TCRbeta analysis, collaborators shipped samples as frozen whole blood, isolated PBMCs, or DNA extracted from either of those sample types. This TCR was recovered from a man in his fifties with active or convalescent COVID-19. The sequence joins TRBV5-4 to TRBJ1-4; 7 bases in the junction line up with TRBD1. Sequences were obtained from peripheral blood. In nucleotides, the sequence is TGTGCCAGCAGTCCCGGGACAGTGAGTTTAGAAAAACTGTTTTTT. It encodes CASSPGTVSLEKLFF.